This entry concerns a single TCR beta chain. Per the germline V gene, CDR1 is SQVTM and CDR2 is ANQGSEA. J was trimmed by 2 bases and V by 7 bases; bases with no gene match: 12. The CDR3 is 15 amino acids. The data are from a study of T-cell memory formation after mild COVID-19. Using its own MiXCR run on the 5' RACE reads, TCRdb lists one record per CDR3 protein. The sample contains more than 300,000 distinct CDR3 sequences, about an eighth of which appear only once. The sequenced sample was PBMCs or a T cell subset sorted from them (not recorded which). The genes are TRBV29-1 and TRBJ2-3; 7 nucleotides line up with TRBD2. The TCR sequence derives from a man younger than 35 who had mild COVID-19 (a few samples of this study predate the infection). Cell type and time point are not known. CDR3 sequence: CSADGQRGYTDTQYF. As DNA, the CDR3 is TGCAGCGCCGACGGCCAGCGGGGCTACACAGATACGCAGTATTTT.